A selection of T cell receptor beta chains follows, all from one sample in a study of blood T cell repertoires in COVID-19. The repertoire was sequenced with immunoSEQ multiplex PCR; TCRdb's copy has only in-frame clones and lacks some. The sample lists about 160,000 clones; around 87% were seen once. The sequencing input was peripheral blood. The receptors shown here come from a woman aged 65 to 85 with COVID-19, enrolled during active disease. Each CDR3 is given with its conserved first and last residue. D genes are given only for firm matches. A row's size may be missing; if present it is once, few, many or a size class.

D | J | V | size | CDR3 | DNA
NA | TRBJ1-5 | TRBV19 | NA | CASSTSRGQDNQPQHF | TGTGCCAGTAGTACCAGCCGTGGGCAGGACAATCAGCCCCAGCATTTT
NA | TRBJ2-4 | TRBV7-8 | NA | CASSRDRAKNIQYF | TGTGCCAGCAGCCGAGACAGAGCCAAAAACATTCAGTACTTC
NA | TRBJ2-1 | TRBV27 | NA | CASTPGVNYNEQFF | TGTGCCAGCACCCCGGGAGTGAACTACAATGAGCAGTTCTTC
NA | TRBJ2-7 | TRBV6-1 | NA | CASSEFGWPLYEQYF | TGTGCCAGCAGTGAATTTGGCTGGCCCCTTTACGAGCAGTACTTC
NA | TRBJ2-2 | TRBV6-1 | NA | CASSERTGTPGELFF | TGTGCCAGCAGTGAGCGAACCGGGACACCCGGGGAGCTGTTTTTT
TRBD1 | TRBJ1-5 | TRBV19 | NA | CASSIGRGDQPQHF | TGTGCCAGTAGTATAGGCAGGGGGGATCAGCCCCAGCATTTT
TRBD2 | TRBJ2-3 | TRBV7-9 | NA | CASSFVGTSGGDSGDTQYF | TGTGCCAGCAGCTTCGTGGGAACTAGCGGAGGAGATAGTGGAGATACGCAGTATTTT
NA | TRBJ2-7 | TRBV19 | NA | CASSLGQQFYEQYF | TGTGCCAGTAGTTTAGGACAGCAATTCTACGAGCAGTACTTC
TRBD2 | TRBJ2-3 | TRBV15 | NA | CATSRDGGVSTDTQYF | TGTGCCACCAGCAGAGATGGGGGGGTGAGCACAGATACGCAGTATTTT
NA | TRBJ1-3 | TRBV6-5 | NA | CASSYSRQRSGNTIYF | TGTGCCAGCAGTTACTCGAGGCAACGCTCTGGAAACACCATATATTTT
TRBD1 | TRBJ1-5 | TRBV7-7 | NA | CASSLAGQGFQDQPQHF | TGTGCCAGCAGCTTAGCGGGACAGGGGTTTCAGGATCAGCCCCAGCATTTT
TRBD2 | TRBJ2-1 | TRBV25-1 | NA | CASSDFGLAYGEQFF | TGTGCCAGCAGTGACTTTGGACTAGCCTATGGTGAGCAGTTCTTC
NA | TRBJ2-7 | TRBV28 | NA | CASSRENEQYF | TGTGCCAGCAGTCGAGAGAACGAGCAGTACTTC
NA | TRBJ2-7 | TRBV18 | NA | CASSPPLDSQTPLYEQYF | TGTGCCAGCTCACCACCTTTGGACAGCCAAACTCCTCTCTACGAGCAGTACTTC
NA | TRBJ1-5 | TRBV7-8 | NA | CASSLGAGKEPQHF | TGTGCCAGCAGCTTAGGGGCAGGGAAGGAGCCCCAGCATTTT
TRBD1 | TRBJ1-1 | TRBV27 | once | CASSLSDRGNGEAFF | TGTGCCAGCAGTTTATCGGACAGGGGCAACGGTGAAGCTTTCTTT
NA | TRBJ1-1 | TRBV7-3 | once | CASSLDRNTEAFF | TGTGCCAGCAGCCTGGACAGGAACACTGAAGCTTTCTTT
NA | TRBJ1-2 | TRBV1 | few | CTSSQGETGTDINYGYTF | TGCACCAGCAGCCAAGGCGAAACCGGGACAGATATCAACTATGGCTACACCTTC
NA | TRBJ1-2 | TRBV3-1/TRBV3-2 | NA | CASSQTETGSSGYTF | TGTGCCAGCAGCCAAACGGAAACAGGGTCGTCTGGCTACACCTTC
NA | TRBJ1-1 | TRBV6-6 | NA | CASSQQGTNTEAFF | TGTGCCAGCAGTCAACAGGGAACGAACACTGAAGCTTTCTTT
NA | TRBJ2-7 | TRBV12-3/TRBV12-4 | NA | CASTRRLAYEQYF | TGTGCCAGCACCCGCCGGTTGGCCTACGAGCAGTACTTC
TRBD1 | TRBJ2-7 | TRBV5-6 | NA | CASSFFGTGVGEQYF | TGTGCCAGCAGCTTTTTTGGGACAGGGGTCGGCGAGCAGTACTTC
NA | TRBJ2-3 | TRBV5-4 | NA | CASSLSVYSTDTQYF | TGTGCCAGCAGCTTGAGTGTCTATAGCACAGATACGCAGTATTTT
NA | TRBJ1-3 | TRBV7-8 | NA | CASSLMARDTIYF | TGTGCCAGCAGCTTAATGGCCCGTGACACCATATATTTT
NA | TRBJ1-5 | TRBV15 | NA | CATSGGHRSNQPQHF | TGTGCCACCAGCGGGGGACACCGTAGCAATCAGCCCCAGCATTTT
TRBD2 | TRBJ2-1 | TRBV9 | NA | CASGMTSGVNNEQFF | TGTGCCAGCGGGATGACTAGCGGGGTAAACAATGAGCAGTTCTTC
NA | TRBJ1-6 | TRBV30 | NA | CAWKASDNSPLHF | TGTGCCTGGAAGGCCAGCGATAATTCACCCCTCCACTTT
NA | TRBJ2-2 | TRBV10-3 | NA | CAISLGNQGTGELFF | TGTGCCATCAGTCTCGGGAACCAGGGGACCGGGGAGCTGTTTTTT
TRBD2 | TRBJ2-7 | TRBV6-1 | NA | CASSDGVREGYEQYF | TGTGCCAGCAGTGACGGGGTACGGGAGGGCTACGAGCAGTACTTC
NA | TRBJ1-4 | TRBV30 | once | CAWSGQKQSPNEKLFF | TGTGCCTGGAGTGGACAAAAACAATCGCCGAATGAAAAACTGTTTTTT
TRBD1 | TRBJ2-7 | TRBV14 | NA | CASSQGTGYSYEQYF | TGTGCCAGCAGCCAGGGGACAGGATACTCCTACGAGCAGTACTTC
TRBD1 | TRBJ2-7 | TRBV5-6 | NA | CASSSGTGGGYEQYF | TGTGCCAGCAGTTCCGGGACAGGGGGCGGCTACGAGCAGTACTTC
NA | TRBJ1-4 | TRBV7-8 | few | CASSFDFNEKLFF | TGTGCCAGCAGCTTTGACTTTAATGAAAAACTGTTTTTT
TRBD2 | TRBJ2-7 | TRBV5-1 | NA | CASSLPPSGGPYEQYF | TGCGCCAGCAGCCTTCCCCCTAGCGGGGGCCCCTACGAGCAGTACTTC
NA | TRBJ2-7 | TRBV21-1 | NA | CASRPYCRGVTYEQYF | TGTGCCAGCAGACCCTATTGTCGGGGGGTAACCTACGAGCAGTACTTC
TRBD1 | TRBJ2-2 | TRBV2 | NA | CASTPGQALSGELFF | TGTGCCAGCACACCGGGACAGGCTTTATCCGGGGAGCTGTTTTTT
NA | TRBJ1-2 | TRBV19 | once | CATLEGVHGYTF | TGTGCCACCTTAGAGGGGGTTCACGGCTACACCTTC
NA | TRBJ2-7 | TRBV3-1/TRBV3-2 | NA | CASSLGGIYEQYF | TGTGCCAGCAGCCTCGGCGGGATCTACGAGCAGTACTTC
NA | TRBJ1-2 | TRBV28 | NA | CASGLTYGYTF | TGTGCCAGCGGGCTTACCTATGGCTACACCTTC
NA | TRBJ2-5 | TRBV5-1 | once | CASSLRDGQWETQYF | TGCGCCAGCAGCTTGAGAGATGGGCAGTGGGAGACCCAGTACTTC
TRBD1 | TRBJ1-6 | TRBV19 | NA | CASRQDRDSPLHF | TGTGCCAGTAGACAGGACAGGGATTCACCCCTCCACTTT
NA | TRBJ1-2 | TRBV2 | NA | CASSEATGHKVNYGYTF | TGTGCCAGCAGTGAAGCAACCGGACACAAAGTCAACTATGGCTACACCTTC
TRBD2 | TRBJ2-7 | TRBV10-3 | once | CATWRGSQTYEQYF | TGTGCCACCTGGCGGGGGAGCCAAACCTACGAGCAGTACTTC
NA | TRBJ1-2 | TRBV6-4 | NA | CASSSTRGGYGYTF | TGTGCCAGCAGTTCAACGCGAGGAGGCTATGGCTACACCTTC
NA | TRBJ2-1 | TRBV7-5 | NA | CVRSLEAGGPHEQFF | TGTGTCAGAAGCTTAGAAGCGGGGGGGCCCCATGAGCAGTTCTTC
TRBD1 | TRBJ1-2 | TRBV5-1 | once | CASSLAERGHYGYTF | TGCGCCAGCAGCTTGGCCGAAAGGGGGCATTATGGCTACACCTTC